This TCR beta chain was identified in a study of T-cell memory formation after mild COVID-19. Study context: Clustering of TCRs was largely donor specific. Regarding the study as a whole: Researchers could not confirm that second-wave clones peaking on day 37 targeted SARS-CoV-2. There were some responding clones in pre-infection memory, which suggested that cross-reactive memory had joined.

In the case of this clonotype: Its antigen remains unidentified.

Constant-segment primers and 5'RACE yielded cDNA libraries for TCR alpha and TCR beta, each carrying sample barcodes and UMIs. TCRdb fed the 5' RACE reads into MiXCR, producing one record per CDR3 protein. The sample holds a few hundred thousand distinct CDR3 sequences, 25% to 30% seen once. The sequenced material came from PBMCs or a T cell subset sorted from them (not recorded which). The clonotype was recovered from an adult woman who had mild COVID-19 (a few samples of this study predate the infection). Cell type and time point are not known.

The DNA for the CDR3 is TGTGCCAGCAGTTCCGGACAGGGGGCGAACACCATATATTTT. This translates into CASSSGQGANTIYF. This chain connects TRBV7-2 to TRBJ1-3; the match to TRBD1 covers 11 bases. With 6 bases clipped from V and 7 bases from J, the junction kept 5 bases outside the gene matches. The length of the CDR3 is 14 residues. Germline loops: CDR1 SGHTA, CDR2 FQGNSA. The whole variable domain, remainder taken from reference TRBV7-2 and TRBJ1-3, is GAGVSQSPSNKVTEKGKDVELRCDPISGHTALYWYRQSLGQGLEFLIYFQGNSAPDKSGLPSDRFSAERTGGSVSTLTIQRTQQEDSAVYLCASSSGQGANTIYFGEGSWLTVV.